The 2 T cell receptor beta chains listed next were all sequenced from one sample in a study of blood T cell repertoires in COVID-19. TCRdb keeps only in-frame clones here, not all; method: immunoSEQ multiplex PCR. The repertoire holds under 200,000 clones, 86% seen once, with approximately 11% in the top ten. What was sequenced was peripheral blood. Receptors originate from an older woman with COVID-19, enrolled during active disease.

The chain carries TRBV6-5 and TRBJ2-3, with 7 bases that match TRBD2. This CDR3 contains 13 residues. The V and J ends lost 9 bases and 0 bases, in that order; junction bases with no gene match: 3. Germline V gene lookup returns CDR1 MNHEY and CDR2 SVGAGI. The CDR3 region has the DNA TGTGCCAGGTCTAGCGGCAGCACAGATACGCAGTATTTT. Translated, it gives CARSSGSTDTQYF.

The chain employs TRBV19 and TRBJ2-7; TRBD1 matches at 12 bases. The CDR3 spans 14 residues. Germline V CDR1 and CDR2: LNHDA, SQIVND (reference sequence). The ends lost 7 bases at V and 4 bases at J; junction bases unmatched: 5. This CDR3 is CASNSGQGAYEQYF. The CDR3 nucleotides read TGTGCCAGTAACTCGGGACAGGGGGCTTACGAGCAGTACTTC. Drawing the rest from reference TRBV19 and TRBJ2-7, the complete variable domain is DGGITQSPKYLFRKEGQNVTLSCEQNLNHDAMYWYRQDPGQGLRLIYYSQIVNDFQKGDIAEGYSVSREKKESFPLTVTSAQKNPTAFYLCASNSGQGAYEQYFGPGTRLTVT.